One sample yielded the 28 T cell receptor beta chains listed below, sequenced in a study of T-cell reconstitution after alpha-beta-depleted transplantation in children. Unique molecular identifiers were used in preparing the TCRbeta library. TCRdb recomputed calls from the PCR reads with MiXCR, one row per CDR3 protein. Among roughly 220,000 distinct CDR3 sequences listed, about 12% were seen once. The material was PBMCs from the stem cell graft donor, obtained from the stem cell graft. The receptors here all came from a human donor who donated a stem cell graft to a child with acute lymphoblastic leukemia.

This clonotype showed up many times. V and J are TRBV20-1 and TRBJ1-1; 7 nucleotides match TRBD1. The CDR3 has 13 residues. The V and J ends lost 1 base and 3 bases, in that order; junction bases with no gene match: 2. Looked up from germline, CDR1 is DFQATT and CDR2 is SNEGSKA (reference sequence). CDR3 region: CSARGRGDTEAFF. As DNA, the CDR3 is TGCAGTGCTAGAGGCAGGGGGGACACTGAAGCTTTCTTT.

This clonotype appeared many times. CDR3 nucleotides: TGCGCCAGCCAACAGGGAGAAGAAACCGGGGAGCTGTTTTTT. Its protein is CASQQGEETGELFF. The chain joins TRBV5-1 to TRBJ2-2; weak D call: TRBD1 (6 bases). Trimming stripped 7 bases from V and 5 bases from J, with 15 bases between. The CDR3 totals 14 residues. CDR1 and CDR2 from the germline V gene are SGHRS and YFSETQ.

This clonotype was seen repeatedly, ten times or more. The CDR3 DNA reads as TGCAGTGCTAGAGAGGGGTTTAACTCCTACGAGCAGTACTTC. Amino acid sequence: CSAREGFNSYEQYF. The rearrangement links TRBV20-1 to TRBJ2-7; D gene ambiguous. V was cut by 0 bases and J by 0 bases, with 9 bases left in between. Germline CDR1 is DFQATT and CDR2 is SNEGSKA (reference sequence). This CDR3 contains 14 residues.

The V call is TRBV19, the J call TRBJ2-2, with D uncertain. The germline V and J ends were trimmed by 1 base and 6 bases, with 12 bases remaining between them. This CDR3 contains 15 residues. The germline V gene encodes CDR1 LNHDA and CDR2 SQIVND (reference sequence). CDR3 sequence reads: CASSIGNSMAGELFF. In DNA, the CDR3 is TGTGCCAGTAGTATAGGGAACAGTATGGCCGGGGAGCTGTTTTTT.

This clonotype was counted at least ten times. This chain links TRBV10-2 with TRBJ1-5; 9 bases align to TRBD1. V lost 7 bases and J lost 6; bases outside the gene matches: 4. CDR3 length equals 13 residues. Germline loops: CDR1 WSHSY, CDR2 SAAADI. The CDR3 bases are TGCGCCAGCAAGGACAGGGGAGGTCAGCCCCAGCATTTT. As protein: CASKDRGGQPQHF.

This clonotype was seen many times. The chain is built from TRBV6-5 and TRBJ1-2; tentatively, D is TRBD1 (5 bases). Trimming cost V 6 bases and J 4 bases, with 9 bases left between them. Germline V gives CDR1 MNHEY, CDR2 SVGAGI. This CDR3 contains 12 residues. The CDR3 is CASRTGTYGYTF. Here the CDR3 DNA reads TGTGCCAGCAGGACCGGGACCTATGGCTACACCTTC.

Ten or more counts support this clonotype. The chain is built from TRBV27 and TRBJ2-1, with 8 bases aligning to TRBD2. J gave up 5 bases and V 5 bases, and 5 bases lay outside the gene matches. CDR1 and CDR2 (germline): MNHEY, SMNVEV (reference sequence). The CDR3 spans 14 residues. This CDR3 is CASSLSGENNEQFF. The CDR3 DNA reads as TGTGCCAGCAGTCTTAGCGGGGAGAACAATGAGCAGTTCTTC.

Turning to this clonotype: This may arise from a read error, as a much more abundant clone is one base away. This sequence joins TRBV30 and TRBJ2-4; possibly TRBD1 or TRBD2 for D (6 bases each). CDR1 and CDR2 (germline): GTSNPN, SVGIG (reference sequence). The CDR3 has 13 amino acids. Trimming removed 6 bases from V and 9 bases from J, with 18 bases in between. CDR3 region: CACAQGRRTIQYF. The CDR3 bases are TGTGCCTGTGCCCAGGGGAGGAGGACCATTCAGTACTTC.

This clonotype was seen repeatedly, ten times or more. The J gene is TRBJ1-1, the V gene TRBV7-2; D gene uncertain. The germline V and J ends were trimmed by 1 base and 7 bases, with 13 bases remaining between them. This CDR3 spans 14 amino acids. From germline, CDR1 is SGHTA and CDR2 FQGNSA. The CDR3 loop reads CASSLVSRADEAFF. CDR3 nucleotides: TGTGCCAGCAGCTTAGTCAGCCGGGCAGATGAAGCTTTCTTT. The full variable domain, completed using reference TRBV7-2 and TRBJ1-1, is GAGVSQSPSNKVTEKGKDVELRCDPISGHTALYWYRQSLGQGLEFLIYFQGNSAPDKSGLPSDRFSAERTGGSVSTLTIQRTQQEDSAVYLCASSLVSRADEAFFGQGTRLTVV.

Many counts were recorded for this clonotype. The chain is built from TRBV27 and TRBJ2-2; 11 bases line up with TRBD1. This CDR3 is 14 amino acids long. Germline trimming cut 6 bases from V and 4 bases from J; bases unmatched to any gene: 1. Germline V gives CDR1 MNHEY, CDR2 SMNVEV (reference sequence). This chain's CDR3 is CASRGTGGTGELFF. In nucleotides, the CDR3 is TGTGCCAGCAGAGGGACAGGGGGCACCGGGGAGCTGTTTTTT.

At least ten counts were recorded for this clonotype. As DNA, the CDR3 is TGTGCCAGCAGTGGGACAGGATCCTCCTATAATTCACCCCTCCACTTT. Translating it yields CASSGTGSSYNSPLHF. The chain employs TRBV12-3 or TRBV12-4 and TRBJ1-6; 8 bases map to TRBD1. The CDR3 covers 16 residues. After removal of 5 bases from V and 0 bases from J, the junction contained 3 bases not matched to a gene.

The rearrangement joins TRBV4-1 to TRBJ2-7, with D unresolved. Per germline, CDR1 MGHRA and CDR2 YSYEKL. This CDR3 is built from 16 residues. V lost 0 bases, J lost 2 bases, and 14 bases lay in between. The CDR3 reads CASSQEAVGVPYEQYF. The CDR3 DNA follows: TGCGCCAGCAGCCAAGAGGCCGTAGGAGTTCCCTACGAGCAGTACTTC.

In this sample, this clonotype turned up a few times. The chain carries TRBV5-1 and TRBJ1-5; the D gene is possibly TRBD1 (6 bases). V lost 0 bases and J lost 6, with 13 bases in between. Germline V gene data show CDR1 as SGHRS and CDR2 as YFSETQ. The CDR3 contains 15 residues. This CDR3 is CASSLAGADSQPQHF. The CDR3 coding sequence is TGCGCCAGCAGCTTGGCAGGGGCCGATAGTCAGCCCCAGCATTTT.

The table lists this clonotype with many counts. DNA of the CDR3: TGTGCCAGCAGCTTAGCCACAGGGAAGGGGTATCAGCCCCAGCATTTT. It is translated as CASSLATGKGYQPQHF. This chain links TRBV7-8 with TRBJ1-5; possible D gene TRBD1, 6 bases. The CDR3 loop spans 16 amino acids. The V gene lost 0 bases and the J gene lost 5 bases, with 14 bases spanning the gap. The germline gives CDR1 SGHVS, CDR2 FQNEAQ.

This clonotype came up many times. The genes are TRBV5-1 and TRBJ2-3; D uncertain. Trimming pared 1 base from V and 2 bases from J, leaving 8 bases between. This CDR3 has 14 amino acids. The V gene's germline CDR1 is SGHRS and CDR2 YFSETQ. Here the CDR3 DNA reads TGCGCCAGCAGCTTGAGACAAGTCACAGATACGCAGTATTTT. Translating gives CASSLRQVTDTQYF.

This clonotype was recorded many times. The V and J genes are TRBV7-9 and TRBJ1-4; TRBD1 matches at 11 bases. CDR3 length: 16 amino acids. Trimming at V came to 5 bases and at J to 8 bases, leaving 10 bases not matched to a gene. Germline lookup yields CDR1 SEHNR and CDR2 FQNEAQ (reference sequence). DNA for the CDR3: TGTGCCAGCAGCCCGTCCAGGACAGGGGGCATGGAAAAACTGTTTTTT. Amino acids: CASSPSRTGGMEKLFF.

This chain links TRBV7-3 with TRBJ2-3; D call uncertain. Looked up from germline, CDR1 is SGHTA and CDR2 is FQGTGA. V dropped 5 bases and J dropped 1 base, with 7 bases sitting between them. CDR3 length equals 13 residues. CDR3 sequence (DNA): TGTGCCAGCAGCACGCTGGGCACAGATACGCAGTATTTT. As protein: CASSTLGTDTQYF.

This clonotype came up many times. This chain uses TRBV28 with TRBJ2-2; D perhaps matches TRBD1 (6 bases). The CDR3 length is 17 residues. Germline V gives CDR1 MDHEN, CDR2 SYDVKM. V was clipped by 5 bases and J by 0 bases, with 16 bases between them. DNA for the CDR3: TGTGCCAGCAGTCTTCCCCCCGAGGGGGCGAACACCGGGGAGCTGTTTTTT. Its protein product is CASSLPPEGANTGELFF.

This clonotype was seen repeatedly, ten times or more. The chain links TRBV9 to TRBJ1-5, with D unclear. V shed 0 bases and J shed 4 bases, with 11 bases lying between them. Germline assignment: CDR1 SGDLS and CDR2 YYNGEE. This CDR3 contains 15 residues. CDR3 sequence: CASSVGPDGNQPQHF. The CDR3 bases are TGTGCCAGCAGCGTAGGACCCGACGGGAATCAGCCCCAGCATTTT.

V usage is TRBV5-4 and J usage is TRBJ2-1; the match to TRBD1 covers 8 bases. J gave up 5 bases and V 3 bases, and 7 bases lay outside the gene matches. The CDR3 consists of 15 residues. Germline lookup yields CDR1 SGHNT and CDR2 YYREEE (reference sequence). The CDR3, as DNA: TGTGCCAGCAGCTCGGGACAGGATATCGACAATGAGCAGTTCTTC. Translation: CASSSGQDIDNEQFF.

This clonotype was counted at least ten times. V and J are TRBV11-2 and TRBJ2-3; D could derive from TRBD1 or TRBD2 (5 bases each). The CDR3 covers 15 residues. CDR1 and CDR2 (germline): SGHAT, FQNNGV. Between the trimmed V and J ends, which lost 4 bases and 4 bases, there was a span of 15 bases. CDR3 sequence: CASSYGDRGPDTQYF. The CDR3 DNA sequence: TGTGCCAGCAGCTACGGGGATAGGGGACCAGATACGCAGTATTTT. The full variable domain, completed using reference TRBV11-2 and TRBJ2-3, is EAGVAQSPRYKIIEKRQSVAFWCNPISGHATLYWYQQILGQGPKLLIQFQNNGVVDDSQLPKDRFSAERLKGVDSTLKIQPAKLEDSAVYLCASSYGDRGPDTQYFGPGTRLTVL.

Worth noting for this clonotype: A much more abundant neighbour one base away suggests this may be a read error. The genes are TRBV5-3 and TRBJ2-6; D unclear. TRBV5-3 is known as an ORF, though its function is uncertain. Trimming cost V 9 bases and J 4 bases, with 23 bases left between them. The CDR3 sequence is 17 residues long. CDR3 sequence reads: CATSLSLESLGANVLTF. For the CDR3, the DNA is TGTGCCACCAGCTTGAGCCTGGAAAGCTTAGGGGCCAACGTCCTGACTTTC.

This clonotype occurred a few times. In DNA form, the CDR3 reads TGTGCCAGCAGCGTAACTATTCACTCCGGACAGAGCTCCTACAATGAGCAGTTCTTC. It is translated as CASSVTIHSGQSSYNEQFF. This chain joins TRBV9 and TRBJ2-1; D perhaps matches TRBD1 (6 bases). Germline CDR1 reads SGDLS; CDR2 reads YYNGEE. Trimming took 1 base from V and 0 from J, leaving 20 bases between them. The CDR3 is made up of 19 amino acids.

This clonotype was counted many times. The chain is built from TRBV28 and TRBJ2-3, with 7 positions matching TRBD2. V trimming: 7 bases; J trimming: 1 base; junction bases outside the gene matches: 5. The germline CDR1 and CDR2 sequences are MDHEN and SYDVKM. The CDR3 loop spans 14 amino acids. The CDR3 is CASKSSGGTDTQYF. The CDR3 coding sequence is TGTGCCAGCAAATCTAGCGGCGGCACAGATACGCAGTATTTT.

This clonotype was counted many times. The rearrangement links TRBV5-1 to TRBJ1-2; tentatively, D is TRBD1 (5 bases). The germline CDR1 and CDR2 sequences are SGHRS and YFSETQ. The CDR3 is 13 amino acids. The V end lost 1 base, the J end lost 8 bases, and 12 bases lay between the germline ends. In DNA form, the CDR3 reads TGCGCCAGCAGCTTGCAAGGGGCAGAGGGCTACACCTTC. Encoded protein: CASSLQGAEGYTF.

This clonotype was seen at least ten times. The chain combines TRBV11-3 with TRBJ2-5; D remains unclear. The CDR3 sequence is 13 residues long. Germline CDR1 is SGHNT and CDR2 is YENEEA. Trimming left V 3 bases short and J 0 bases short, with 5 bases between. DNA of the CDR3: TGTGCCAGCAGCTTTGGCTACCAAGAGACCCAGTACTTC. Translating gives CASSFGYQETQYF.

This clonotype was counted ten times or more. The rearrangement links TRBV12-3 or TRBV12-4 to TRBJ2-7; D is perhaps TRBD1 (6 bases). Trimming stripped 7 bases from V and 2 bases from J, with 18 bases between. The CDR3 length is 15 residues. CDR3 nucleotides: TGTGCCAGCACCATGGCTGGGGGCATTCCCTACGAGCAGTACTTC. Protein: CASTMAGGIPYEQYF.

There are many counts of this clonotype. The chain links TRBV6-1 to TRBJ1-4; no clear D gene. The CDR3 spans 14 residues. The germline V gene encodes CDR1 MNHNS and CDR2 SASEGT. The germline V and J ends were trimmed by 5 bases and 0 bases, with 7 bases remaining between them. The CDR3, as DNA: TGTGCCAGCAGTCCCTATGCAACTAATGAAAAACTGTTTTTT. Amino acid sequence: CASSPYATNEKLFF.